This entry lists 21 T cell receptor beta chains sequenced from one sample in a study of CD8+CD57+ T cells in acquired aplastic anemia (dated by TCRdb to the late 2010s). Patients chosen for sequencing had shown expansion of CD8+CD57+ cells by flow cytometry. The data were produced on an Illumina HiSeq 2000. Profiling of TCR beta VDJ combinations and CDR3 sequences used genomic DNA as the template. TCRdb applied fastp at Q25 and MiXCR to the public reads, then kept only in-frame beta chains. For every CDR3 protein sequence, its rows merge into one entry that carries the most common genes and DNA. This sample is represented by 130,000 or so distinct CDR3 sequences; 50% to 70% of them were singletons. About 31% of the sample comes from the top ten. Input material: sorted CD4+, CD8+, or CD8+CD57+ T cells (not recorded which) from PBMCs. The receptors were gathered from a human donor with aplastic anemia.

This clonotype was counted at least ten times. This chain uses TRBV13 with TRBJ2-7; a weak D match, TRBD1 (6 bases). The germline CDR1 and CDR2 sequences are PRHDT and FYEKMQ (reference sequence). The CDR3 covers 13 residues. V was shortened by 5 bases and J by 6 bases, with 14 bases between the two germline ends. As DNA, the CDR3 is TGTGCCAGCAGCCCCCTAACAGGGTTCGAGCAGTACTTC. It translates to CASSPLTGFEQYF.

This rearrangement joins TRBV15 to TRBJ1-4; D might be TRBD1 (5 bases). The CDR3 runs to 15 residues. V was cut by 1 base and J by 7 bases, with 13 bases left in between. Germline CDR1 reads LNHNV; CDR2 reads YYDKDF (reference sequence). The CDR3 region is CATSRGGGVIEKLFF. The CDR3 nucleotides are TGTGCCACCAGCAGAGGCGGAGGGGTTATTGAAAAACTGTTTTTT. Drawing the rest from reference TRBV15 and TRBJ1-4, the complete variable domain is DAMVIQNPRYQVTQFGKPVTLSCSQTLNHNVMYWYQQKSSQAPKLLFHYYDKDFNNEADTPDNFQSRRPNTSFCFLDIRSPGLGDTAMYLCATSRGGGVIEKLFFGSGTQLSVL.

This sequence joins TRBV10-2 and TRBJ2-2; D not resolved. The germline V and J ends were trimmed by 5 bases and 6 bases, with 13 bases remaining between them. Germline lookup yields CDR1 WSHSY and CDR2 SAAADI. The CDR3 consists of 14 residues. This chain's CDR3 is CASSHLQEPGELFF. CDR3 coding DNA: TGCGCCAGCAGTCATCTGCAGGAGCCCGGGGAGCTGTTTTTT.

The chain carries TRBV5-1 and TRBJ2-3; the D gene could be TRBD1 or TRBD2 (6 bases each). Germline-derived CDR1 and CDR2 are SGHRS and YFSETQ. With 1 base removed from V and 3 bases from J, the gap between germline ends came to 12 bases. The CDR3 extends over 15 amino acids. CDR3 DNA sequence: TGCGCCAGCAGCTTGTCAGGGGAGGTGACAGATACGCAGTATTTT. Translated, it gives CASSLSGEVTDTQYF. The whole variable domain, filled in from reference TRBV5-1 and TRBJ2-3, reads KAGVTQTPRYLIKTRGQQVTLSCSPISGHRSVSWYQQTPGQGLQFLFEYFSETQRNKGNFPGRFSGRQFSNSRSEMNVSTLELGDSALYLCASSLSGEVTDTQYFGPGTRLTVL.

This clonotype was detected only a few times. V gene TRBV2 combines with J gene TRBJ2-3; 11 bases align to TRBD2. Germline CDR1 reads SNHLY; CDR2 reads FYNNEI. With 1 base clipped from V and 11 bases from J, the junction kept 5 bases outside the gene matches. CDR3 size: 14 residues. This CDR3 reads CASSEVRGLAEQYF. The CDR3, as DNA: TGTGCCAGCAGTGAAGTCCGGGGACTAGCGGAGCAGTATTTT.

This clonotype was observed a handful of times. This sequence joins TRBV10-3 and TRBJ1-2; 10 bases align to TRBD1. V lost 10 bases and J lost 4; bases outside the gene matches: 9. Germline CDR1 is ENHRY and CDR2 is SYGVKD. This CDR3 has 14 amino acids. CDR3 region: CATEWDRGGYGYTF. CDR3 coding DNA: TGTGCCACTGAGTGGGACAGGGGCGGCTATGGCTACACCTTC.

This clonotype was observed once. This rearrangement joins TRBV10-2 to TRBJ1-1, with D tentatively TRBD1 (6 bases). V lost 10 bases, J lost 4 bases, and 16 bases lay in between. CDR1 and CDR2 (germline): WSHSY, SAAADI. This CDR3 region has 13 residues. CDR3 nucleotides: TGCGCCACACGAAATCAGGGGAGCACTGAAGCTTTCTTT. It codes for CATRNQGSTEAFF.

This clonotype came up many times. The CDR3 DNA follows: TGTGCCAGTAGTCTCGCCAGGGGGCCCTACGAGCAGTACTTC. This translates into CASSLARGPYEQYF. The chain links TRBV19 to TRBJ2-7; TRBD1 aligns across 8 bases. CDR1 is LNHDA, CDR2 SQIVND, per germline (reference sequence). The CDR3 is made up of 14 amino acids. The J segment lost 2 bases and the V segment lost 5 bases, leaving 5 bases of the junction unmatched.

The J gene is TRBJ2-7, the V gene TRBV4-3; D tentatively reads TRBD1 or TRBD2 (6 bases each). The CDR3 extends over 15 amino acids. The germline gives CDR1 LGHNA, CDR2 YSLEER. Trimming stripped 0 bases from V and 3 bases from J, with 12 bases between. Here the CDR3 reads CASSQDRGPLYEQYF. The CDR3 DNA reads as TGCGCCAGCAGCCAAGATCGGGGGCCCCTCTACGAGCAGTACTTC.

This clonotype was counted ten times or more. The CDR3 DNA is TGTGCCAGCAGCGGGCGGGCGAGTGAGCAGTTCTTC. Amino acids: CASSGRASEQFF. This chain links TRBV9 with TRBJ2-1; maybe TRBD2 (5 bases). Per the germline V gene, CDR1 is SGDLS and CDR2 is YYNGEE. This CDR3 has 12 amino acids. Between the trimmed V and J ends, which lost 3 bases and 9 bases, there was a span of 10 bases.

CDR3 bases: TGTGCCATCAGTGAGGGAACAGGGGGCAGCGAGACCCAGTACTTC. This encodes CAISEGTGGSETQYF. The chain carries TRBV10-3 and TRBJ2-5; TRBD1 matches 9 bases. V shed 2 bases and J 5 bases; nucleotides not matched to a gene: 6. The CDR3 length is 15 residues. CDR1 is ENHRY, CDR2 SYGVKD, per germline.

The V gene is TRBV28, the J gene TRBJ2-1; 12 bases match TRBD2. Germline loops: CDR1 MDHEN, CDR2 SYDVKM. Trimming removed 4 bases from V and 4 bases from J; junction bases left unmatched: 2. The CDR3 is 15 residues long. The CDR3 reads CASSWGTSGYNEQFF. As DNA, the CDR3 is TGTGCCAGCAGTTGGGGGACTAGCGGGTACAATGAGCAGTTCTTC.

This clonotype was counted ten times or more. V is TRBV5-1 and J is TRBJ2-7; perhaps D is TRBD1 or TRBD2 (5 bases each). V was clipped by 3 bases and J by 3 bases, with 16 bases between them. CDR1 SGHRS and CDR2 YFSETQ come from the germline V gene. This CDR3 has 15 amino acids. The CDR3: CASSSLRDGFYEQYF. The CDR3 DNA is TGCGCCAGCAGCTCCCTCCGGGACGGATTCTACGAGCAGTACTTC.

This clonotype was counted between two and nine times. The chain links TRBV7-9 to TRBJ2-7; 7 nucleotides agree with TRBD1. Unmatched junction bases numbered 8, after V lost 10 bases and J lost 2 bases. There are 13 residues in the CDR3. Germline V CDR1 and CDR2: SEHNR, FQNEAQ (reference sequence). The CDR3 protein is CAITGTDTYEQYF. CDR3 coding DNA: TGTGCCATCACCGGGACAGATACCTACGAGCAGTACTTC.

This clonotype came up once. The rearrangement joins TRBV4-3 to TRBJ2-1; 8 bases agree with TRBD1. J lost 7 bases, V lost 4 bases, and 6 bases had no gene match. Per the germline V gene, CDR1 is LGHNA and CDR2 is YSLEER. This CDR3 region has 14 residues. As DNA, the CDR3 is TGCGCCAGCAGCCCCGGGACAGGAGGTAATGAGCAGTTCTTC. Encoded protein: CASSPGTGGNEQFF.

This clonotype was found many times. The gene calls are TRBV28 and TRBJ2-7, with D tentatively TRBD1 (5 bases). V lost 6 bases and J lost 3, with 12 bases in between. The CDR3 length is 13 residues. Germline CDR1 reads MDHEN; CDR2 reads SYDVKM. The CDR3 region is CASRLDNSYEQYF. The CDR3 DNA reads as TGTGCCAGCAGATTGGACAATAGCTACGAGCAGTACTTC.

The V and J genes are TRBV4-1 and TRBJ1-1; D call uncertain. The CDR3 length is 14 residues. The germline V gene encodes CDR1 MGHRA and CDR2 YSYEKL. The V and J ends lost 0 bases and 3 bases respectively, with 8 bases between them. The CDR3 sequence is CASSQDYKYTEAFF. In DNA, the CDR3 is TGCGCCAGCAGCCAAGACTATAAGTACACTGAAGCTTTCTTT.

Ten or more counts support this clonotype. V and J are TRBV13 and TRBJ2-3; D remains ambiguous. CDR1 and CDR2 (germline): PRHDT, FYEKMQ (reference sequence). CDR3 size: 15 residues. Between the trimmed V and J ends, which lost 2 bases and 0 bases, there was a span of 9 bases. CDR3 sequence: CASSLRLESTDTQYF. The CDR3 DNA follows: TGTGCCAGCAGCTTACGGCTAGAAAGCACAGATACGCAGTATTTT.

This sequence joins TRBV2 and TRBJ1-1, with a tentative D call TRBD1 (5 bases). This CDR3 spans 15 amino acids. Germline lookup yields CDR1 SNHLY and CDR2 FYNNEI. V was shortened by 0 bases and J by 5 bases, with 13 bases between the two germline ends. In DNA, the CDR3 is TGTGCCAGCAGTGAAGCGCTTAGGGGAGGGACTGAAGCTTTCTTT. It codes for CASSEALRGGTEAFF.

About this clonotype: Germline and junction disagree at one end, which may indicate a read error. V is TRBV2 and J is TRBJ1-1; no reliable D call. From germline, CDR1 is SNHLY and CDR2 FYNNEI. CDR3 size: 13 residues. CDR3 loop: CASSELTNTEASF. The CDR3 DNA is TGTGCCAGCAGTGAATTAACGAACACTGAAGCTTCCTTT.

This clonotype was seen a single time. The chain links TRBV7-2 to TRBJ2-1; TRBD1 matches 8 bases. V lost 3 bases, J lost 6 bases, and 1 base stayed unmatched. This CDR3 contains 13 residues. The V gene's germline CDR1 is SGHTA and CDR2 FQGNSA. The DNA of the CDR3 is TGTGCCAGCAGCTTCGGGACAGGCAATGAGCAGTTCTTC. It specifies CASSFGTGNEQFF.